This T cell receptor beta chain was obtained from a study of blood T cell repertoires in COVID-19. Background on the study: The United States, Italy and Spain were the sources of the acute and convalescent COVID-19 samples.

Original data processing: Amplified reference gene primers provided the basis for estimating nucleated cell counts. Libraries were prepared by immunoSEQ multiplex PCR; TCRdb keeps only in-frame clonotypes and omits some of them. From that table come the V and J calls and clone size; the DNA was used to work out D and trimming. The sample consists of around 70,000 clones, about 74% of them appearing once. Trimming left V 0 bases short and J 1 base short, with 9 bases between. This CDR3 has 15 residues. Germline V gives CDR1 MGHRA, CDR2 YSYEKL. The chain is built from TRBV4-1 and TRBJ2-5; no reliable D call. The TCR comes from a human donor in a cohort sampled during active COVID-19. Sequencing was carried out using peripheral blood. CDR3 amino acids: CASSQDQAFQETQYF. CDR3 sequence (DNA): TGCGCCAGCAGCCAAGATCAAGCGTTCCAAGAGACCCAGTACTTC.